These 25 T cell receptor beta chains came from one sample sequenced in a study of PD-1 blockade in classical Hodgkin lymphoma. TCRdb's copy holds only in-frame clones and misses some; the assay was immunoSEQ multiplex PCR. The table records around 20,000 clones, 80% of them present only once. Time point given: cycle 4 day 1 (C4D1), after 5 to 7 weeks of nivolumab. Relapse was seen in all patients after autologous stem cell transplantation, and brentuximab vedotin exposure was variable. The specimen was peripheral blood mononuclear cells (PBMCs), collected before the fourth cycle of nivolumab. The receptor set was obtained from a human donor with classical Hodgkin lymphoma.

The chain joins TRBV28 to TRBJ2-3; 7 bases match TRBD2. Looked up from germline, CDR1 is MDHEN and CDR2 is SYDVKM. The CDR3 consists of 14 residues. J gave up 2 bases and V 7 bases, and 6 bases lay outside the gene matches. In DNA form, the CDR3 reads TGTGCCAGCACACGAGCGGGGATCACAGATACGCAGTATTTT. This encodes CASTRAGITDTQYF.

The chain has TRBV18 and TRBJ2-5; tentatively, D is TRBD1 or TRBD2 (5 bases each). Between the trimmed V and J ends, which lost 3 bases and 5 bases, there was a span of 22 bases. This CDR3 has 17 residues. Germline loops: CDR1 KGHSH, CDR2 LQKENI. CDR3 in amino acids: CASSPSTGGAVGETQYF. The DNA for the CDR3 is TGTGCCAGCTCACCCTCCACTGGGGGAGCGGTAGGGGAGACCCAGTACTTC.

The chain recombines TRBV11-1 with TRBJ2-3; D gene uncertain. Trimming cost V 6 bases and J 6 bases, with 13 bases left between them. The CDR3 extends over 13 amino acids. The germline CDR1 and CDR2 sequences are SGHAT and FQDESV (reference sequence). The CDR3 reads CASSINGFDTQYF. CDR3 sequence (DNA): TGTGCCAGCAGTATAAACGGCTTTGATACGCAGTATTTT.

The chain uses TRBV9 and TRBJ2-3, with TRBD2 matching over 13 bases. CDR1 is SGDLS and CDR2 is YYNGEE in the germline V gene. V was pared by 4 bases and J by 11 bases, with 10 bases of the junction left unmatched. CDR3 length: 15 residues. CDR3 in DNA: TGTGCCAGCAGCCCTACTAGCGGGAGGGGCTGGGTGCAGTATTTT. Its protein product is CASSPTSGRGWVQYF.

The chain recombines TRBV29-1 with TRBJ1-2; 7 bases align to TRBD1. Germline CDR1 reads SQVTM; CDR2 reads ANQGSEA. The CDR3 is 13 residues long. Losses at the gene ends were 4 bases for V and 6 bases for J; bases not matched to a gene: 8. The CDR3 loop reads CSVGQGPSNGYTF. The CDR3 DNA reads as TGCAGCGTTGGACAGGGACCCTCTAATGGCTACACCTTC.

The chain combines TRBV28 with TRBJ1-6, with D hard to call. Trimming removed 5 bases from V and 10 bases from J, with 12 bases in between. This CDR3 spans 13 amino acids. The germline gives CDR1 MDHEN, CDR2 SYDVKM. The CDR3 protein is CASSPSGRSPLHF. The CDR3 DNA is TGTGCCAGCAGTCCTAGTGGAAGGTCACCCCTCCACTTT.

The chain uses TRBV15 and TRBJ2-1, with a possible D match to TRBD1 (5 bases). V was clipped by 0 bases and J by 1 base, with 7 bases between them. Germline V lookup: CDR1 LNHNV, CDR2 YYDKDF (reference sequence). CDR3 size: 15 residues. CDR3 loop: CATSRDSGSYNEQFF. CDR3 coding DNA: TGTGCCACCAGCAGAGATTCAGGGTCCTACAATGAGCAGTTCTTC.

This chain links TRBV19 with TRBJ1-2; the match to TRBD1 covers 7 bases. V lost 10 bases to trimming and J lost 6 bases; unmatched junction nucleotides: 11. The CDR3 contains 13 residues. CDR1 and CDR2 (germline): LNHDA, SQIVND (reference sequence). CDR3 nucleotides: TGTGCCACCTGGGACAGCGTCAGGAATGGCTACACCTTC. Its protein is CATWDSVRNGYTF.

The genes are TRBV4-2 and TRBJ2-2; D not resolved. Trimming stripped 1 base from V and 6 bases from J, with 9 bases between. This CDR3 comprises 14 residues. Germline V gene sequence: CDR1 LGHNA, CDR2 YNFKEQ. CDR3 sequence reads: CASSQVWSAGELFF. CDR3 in DNA: TGTGCCAGCAGCCAAGTTTGGAGTGCCGGGGAGCTGTTTTTT.

The rearrangement links TRBV5-1 to TRBJ2-2, with 13 bases that match TRBD2. From germline, CDR1 is SGHRS and CDR2 YFSETQ. This CDR3 region has 16 residues. V shed 4 bases, J shed 7 bases, and the junction held 7 bases outside the gene matches. CDR3 sequence (DNA): TGCGCCAGCAGCAGCGGACTAGCGGGAGTGCTCGGGGAGCTGTTTTTT. This sequence encodes CASSSGLAGVLGELFF.

By share, this clone counts as medium-sized (0.01 to 0.1%). The genes are TRBV7-7 and TRBJ2-5; D may correspond to TRBD1 or TRBD2 (6 bases each). The V end lost 5 bases, the J end lost 5 bases, and 15 bases lay between the germline ends. Germline V gene data show CDR1 as SSHAT and CDR2 as FNYEAQ (reference sequence). This CDR3 has 14 residues. The CDR3 DNA sequence: TGTGCCAGCAGCCTAACAAGAGGGGGGGAGACCCAGTACTTC. Amino acids: CASSLTRGGETQYF.

The V gene is TRBV5-1, the J gene TRBJ1-6; D possibly corresponds to TRBD1 (5 bases). Between the trimmed V and J ends, which lost 5 bases and 9 bases, there was a span of 15 bases. Germline assignment: CDR1 SGHRS and CDR2 YFSETQ. The CDR3 has 14 amino acids. In DNA form, the CDR3 reads TGCGCCAGCAGTGGGTTAGAGGGGAGTTCACCCCTCCACTTT. This gives the protein CASSGLEGSSPLHF.

This clone was seen a handful of times. V and J are TRBV14 and TRBJ2-7; 9 nucleotides line up with TRBD1. Per germline, CDR1 SGHDN and CDR2 FVKESK. J gave up 6 bases and V 4 bases, and 10 bases lay outside the gene matches. CDR3 size: 15 residues. The CDR3 reads CASSRLGQGNGEQYF. DNA of the CDR3: TGTGCCAGCAGCCGCCTAGGACAGGGGAACGGCGAGCAGTACTTC.

This clone was recorded once. The chain recombines TRBV5-1 with TRBJ1-1; D possibly corresponds to TRBD1 (6 bases). Germline CDR1 reads SGHRS; CDR2 reads YFSETQ. CDR3 size: 17 residues. Trimming took off 2 bases at V and 5 bases at J, with 22 bases between the two ends. The CDR3 DNA reads as TGCGCCAGCAGCTTAGCCAGGCAACAGGGACCTAGGACTGAAGCTTTCTTT. Its protein product is CASSLARQQGPRTEAFF.

This CDR3 reads CASSSFTKDYGYTF. In DNA form, the CDR3 reads TGTGCCAGCAGTTCTTTCACGAAGGACTATGGCTACACCTTC. The chain combines TRBV27 with TRBJ1-2; D ambiguous. Germline values: CDR1 MNHEY, CDR2 SMNVEV (reference sequence). The CDR3 is made up of 14 amino acids. V shed 4 bases and J shed 3 bases, with 12 bases lying between them.

V is TRBV20-1 and J is TRBJ2-5; no definite D call. Germline V CDR1 and CDR2: DFQATT, SNEGSKA (reference sequence). CDR3 length equals 11 residues. The germline V and J ends were trimmed by 3 bases and 5 bases, with 7 bases remaining between them. CDR3 sequence reads: CSASSRETQYF. The DNA for the CDR3 is TGCAGTGCTAGTTCTCGGGAGACCCAGTACTTC.

This chain uses TRBV7-9 with TRBJ2-2; D is unresolved. This CDR3 is 12 amino acids long. The germline V gene encodes CDR1 SEHNR and CDR2 FQNEAQ (reference sequence). The V gene lost 8 bases and the J gene lost 3 bases, with 7 bases spanning the gap. The CDR3 sequence: CASLSYTGELFF. The CDR3 nucleotides are TGTGCCAGCTTAAGCTACACCGGGGAGCTGTTTTTT.

This chain connects TRBV7-6 to TRBJ2-3, with 10 bases fitting TRBD2. Germline loops: CDR1 SGHVS, CDR2 FNYEAQ. J was trimmed by 4 bases and V by 1 base; bases with no gene match: 8. The CDR3 runs to 17 residues. The CDR3 loop reads CASSLVPGLAAADTQYF. The CDR3 DNA reads as TGTGCCAGCAGCTTAGTTCCCGGACTAGCGGCGGCAGATACGCAGTATTTT.

The rearrangement links TRBV18 to TRBJ2-7, with TRBD1 as a possible D gene (5 bases). Trimming removed 0 bases at V and 5 bases at J, with 8 bases between. This CDR3 comprises 13 residues. Germline loops: CDR1 KGHSH, CDR2 LQKENI. The CDR3 sequence: CASSPPVRDEQYF. The DNA of the CDR3 is TGTGCCAGCTCACCACCGGTCAGGGACGAGCAGTACTTC.

This clone has a handful of counts. This rearrangement joins TRBV27 to TRBJ1-5, with 11 bases that match TRBD1. Germline-derived CDR1 and CDR2 are MNHEY and SMNVEV (reference sequence). There are 15 residues in the CDR3. The V gene end was trimmed by 4 bases and the J gene end by 7 bases; junction bases not matched to a gene: 6. In DNA form, the CDR3 reads TGTGCCAGCAGTTCGGGGACAGGGGGGGTCCAGCCCCAGCATTTT. Its translation is CASSSGTGGVQPQHF.

The rearrangement links TRBV10-3 to TRBJ1-2; D possibly corresponds to TRBD1 (5 bases). CDR1 is ENHRY and CDR2 is SYGVKD in the germline V gene. This CDR3 spans 12 amino acids. V lost 0 bases and J 12 bases, leaving 11 bases between the germline ends. This CDR3 reads CAISESRGSDTF. The CDR3 nucleotides are TGTGCCATCAGTGAGTCTAGGGGATCGGACACCTTC.

The V gene is TRBV5-1, the J gene TRBJ2-5; D may be TRBD2 (6 bases). V gave up 2 bases and J gave up 3 bases, with 11 bases separating them. The germline gives CDR1 SGHRS, CDR2 YFSETQ. The CDR3 sequence is 14 residues long. For the CDR3, the DNA is TGCGCCAGCAGCTTTGGGACTGGGGAAGAGACCCAGTACTTC. Encoded protein: CASSFGTGEETQYF.

This sequence joins TRBV4-2 and TRBJ2-7; TRBD2 matches at 13 bases. With V trimmed by 4 bases and J by 5 bases, 8 bases remained unmatched. This CDR3 has 16 amino acids. The germline CDR1 and CDR2 sequences are LGHNA and YNFKEQ. The CDR3 region is CASSPLAGGMANEQYF. The CDR3 DNA follows: TGTGCCAGCAGCCCACTAGCGGGAGGGATGGCCAACGAGCAGTACTTC.

In DNA, the CDR3 is TGTGCCAGCAGCTTTGGGGGGACGAGCTCCTACAATGAGCAGTTCTTC. Encoded protein: CASSFGGTSSYNEQFF. This chain links TRBV7-3 with TRBJ2-1; possibly TRBD2 for D (6 bases). Germline CDR1 is SGHTA and CDR2 is FQGTGA. The ends were cut back, 3 bases at V and 0 bases at J, with 12 bases in the middle. The CDR3 runs to 16 residues. The variable domain in full, completed from reference TRBV7-3 and TRBJ2-1, reads GAGVSQTPSNKVTEKGKYVELRCDPISGHTALYWYRQSLGQGPEFLIYFQGTGAADDSGLPNDRFFAVRPEGSVSTLKIQRTERGDSAVYLCASSFGGTSSYNEQFFGPGTRLTVL.

V and J are TRBV25-1 and TRBJ2-2, with TRBD2 identical over 8 bases. Germline trimming cut 4 bases from V and 4 bases from J; bases unmatched to any gene: 5. Germline V gene sequence: CDR1 MGHDK, CDR2 SYGVNS. The CDR3 consists of 15 residues. DNA of the CDR3: TGTGCCAGCAGTGTAGGGGCGGGAGGCACCGGGGAGCTGTTTTTT. Translation gives CASSVGAGGTGELFF.